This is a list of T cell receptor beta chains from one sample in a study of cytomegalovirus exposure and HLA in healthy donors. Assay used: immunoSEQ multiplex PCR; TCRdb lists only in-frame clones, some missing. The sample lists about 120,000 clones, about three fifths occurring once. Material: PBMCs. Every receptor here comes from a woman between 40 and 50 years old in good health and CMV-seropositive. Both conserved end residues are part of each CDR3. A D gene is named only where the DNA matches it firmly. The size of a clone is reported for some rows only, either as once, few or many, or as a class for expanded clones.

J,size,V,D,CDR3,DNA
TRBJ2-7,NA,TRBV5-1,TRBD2,CASSLGILGYTSGRGDEQYF,TGCGCCAGCAGCTTGGGGATTTTGGGATATACTAGCGGGAGAGGAGACGAGCAGTACTTC
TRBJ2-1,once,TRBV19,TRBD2,CASSMAGGPPYNEQFF,TGTGCCAGTAGTATGGCGGGAGGGCCCCCCTACAATGAGCAGTTCTTC
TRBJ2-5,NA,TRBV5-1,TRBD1,CASSPGQQETQYF,TGCGCCAGCAGCCCGGGACAGCAAGAGACCCAGTACTTC
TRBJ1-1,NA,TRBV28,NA,CASSPQQGRNTEAFF,TGTGCCAGCAGTCCTCAGCAGGGAAGGAACACTGAAGCTTTCTTT
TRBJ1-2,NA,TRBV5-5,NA,CASSLDRDRGYTF,TGTGCCAGCAGCTTGGACAGGGATCGTGGCTACACCTTC
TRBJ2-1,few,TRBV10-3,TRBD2,CAISTSGRGNEQFF,TGTGCCATCAGTACTAGCGGGAGAGGCAATGAGCAGTTCTTC
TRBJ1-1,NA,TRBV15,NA,CATSRDEGVGTEAFF,TGTGCCACCAGCAGAGATGAGGGCGTGGGCACTGAAGCTTTCTTT
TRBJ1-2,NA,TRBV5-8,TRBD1,CASSLGTGATYGYTF,TGTGCCAGCAGCCTCGGGACAGGGGCGACCTATGGCTACACCTTC
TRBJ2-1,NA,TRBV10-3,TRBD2,CAISGRLSYNEQFF,TGTGCCATCAGCGGGAGGTTGTCCTACAATGAGCAGTTCTTC
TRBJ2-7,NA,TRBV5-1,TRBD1,CASSLVGQGSYEQYF,TGCGCCAGCAGCTTGGTGGGACAGGGCTCCTACGAGCAGTACTTC
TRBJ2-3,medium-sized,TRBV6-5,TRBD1,CASSWTGRADTQYF,TGTGCCAGCAGTTGGACAGGGAGAGCTGATACGCAGTATTTT
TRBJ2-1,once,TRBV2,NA,CASSDRRGGWDEQFF,TGTGCCAGCAGTGACAGGAGGGGGGGCTGGGATGAGCAGTTCTTC
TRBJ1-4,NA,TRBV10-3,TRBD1,CAISESGQGEENEKLFF,TGTGCCATCAGTGAGTCTGGACAGGGCGAGGAAAATGAAAAACTGTTTTTT
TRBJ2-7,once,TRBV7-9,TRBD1,CASSRQGAYEQYF,TGTGCCAGCAGTAGACAGGGAGCCTACGAGCAGTACTTC
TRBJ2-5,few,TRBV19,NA,CASRDSPRETQYF,TGTGCCAGTAGAGATAGCCCAAGGGAGACCCAGTACTTC
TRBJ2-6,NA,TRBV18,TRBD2,CASSPPGGADRSGANVLTF,TGTGCCAGCTCACCCCCCGGGGGGGCGGATAGGTCTGGGGCCAACGTCCTGACTTTC
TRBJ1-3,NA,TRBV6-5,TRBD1,CASSRGTANTIYF,TGTGCCAGCAGCAGGGGGACAGCAAACACCATATATTTT
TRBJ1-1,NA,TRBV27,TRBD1,CASSFLGTGGTEAFF,TGTGCCAGCAGTTTCCTCGGGACAGGGGGCACTGAAGCTTTCTTT
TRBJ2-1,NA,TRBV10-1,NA,CASSEGSTGIEQFF,TGCGCCAGCAGTGAGGGTAGTACAGGGATCGAGCAGTTCTTC
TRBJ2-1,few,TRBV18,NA,CASSPIPGGGYNEQFF,TGTGCCAGCTCACCGATTCCAGGGGGAGGTTACAATGAGCAGTTCTTC
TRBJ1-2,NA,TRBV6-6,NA,CASSYSSQGNYGYTF,TGTGCCAGCAGTTACTCGAGCCAGGGTAACTATGGCTACACCTTC
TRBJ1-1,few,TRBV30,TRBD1,CAWSGRGLMNTEAFF,TGTGCCTGGAGTGGTAGGGGGCTTATGAACACTGAAGCTTTCTTT
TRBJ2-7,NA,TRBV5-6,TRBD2,CASRRGSLYEQYF,TGTGCCAGCAGGCGGGGGAGCCTCTACGAGCAGTACTTC
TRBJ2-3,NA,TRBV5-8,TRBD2,CASSPRGTSGRTDTQYF,TGTGCCAGCAGCCCCCGGGGGACTAGCGGGAGGACAGATACGCAGTATTTT
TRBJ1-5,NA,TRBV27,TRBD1,CASSSRQGHSNQPQHF,TGTGCCAGCAGTTCACGACAGGGACATAGCAATCAGCCCCAGCATTTT
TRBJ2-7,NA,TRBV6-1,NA,CASSLTHLPYEQYF,TGTGCCAGCAGTCTAACCCACCTTCCTTACGAGCAGTACTTC
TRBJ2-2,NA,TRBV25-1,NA,CASSEYRDTGELFF,TGTGCCAGCAGTGAATACAGGGACACCGGGGAGCTGTTTTTT
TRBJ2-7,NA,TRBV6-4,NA,CASSRSGLRIYEQYF,TGTGCCAGCAGTCGATCGGGACTCAGGATCTACGAGCAGTACTTC
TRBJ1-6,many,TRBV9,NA,CASSVAGGTVGDSPLHF,TGTGCCAGCAGCGTAGCTGGAGGGACTGTAGGGGATTCACCCCTCCACTTT
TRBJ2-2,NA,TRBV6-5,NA,CASRGFRVPGELFF,TGTGCCAGCAGAGGTTTCAGGGTTCCCGGGGAGCTGTTTTTT
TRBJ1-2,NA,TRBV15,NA,CATSSPMGQSYGYTF,TGTGCCACCAGCTCACCTATGGGACAAAGCTATGGCTACACCTTC
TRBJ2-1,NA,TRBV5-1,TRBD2,CASSLAGGAGYNEQFF,TGCGCCAGCAGCTTGGCCGGGGGGGCAGGCTACAATGAGCAGTTCTTC
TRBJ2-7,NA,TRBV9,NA,CASSVGRVGGEQYF,TGTGCCAGCAGCGTAGGCAGGGTAGGTGGCGAGCAGTACTTC
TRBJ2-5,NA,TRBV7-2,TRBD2,CASSWGGSRETQYF,TGTGCCAGCAGCTGGGGAGGGTCCAGAGAGACCCAGTACTTC
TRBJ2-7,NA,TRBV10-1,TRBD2,CASSESGGEQYF,TGCGCCAGCAGTGAGTCGGGGGGGGAGCAGTACTTC
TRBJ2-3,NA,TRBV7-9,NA,CASSLEGVVDTQYF,TGTGCCAGCAGCTTAGAGGGGGTGGTGGATACGCAGTATTTT
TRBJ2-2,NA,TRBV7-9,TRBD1,CASSQDRGLAGELFF,TGTGCCAGCAGCCAGGACAGGGGGCTCGCCGGGGAGCTGTTTTTT
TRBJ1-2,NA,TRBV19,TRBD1,CASSILGDRGNYGYTF,TGTGCCAGTAGTATACTAGGGGACAGGGGCAACTATGGCTACACCTTC
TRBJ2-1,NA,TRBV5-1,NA,CASGGHNEQFF,TGCGCCAGCGGGGGCCACAATGAGCAGTTCTTC
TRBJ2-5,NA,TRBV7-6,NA,CASSQPRGSVWAQYF,TGTGCCAGCAGCCAACCCCGCGGCAGTGTATGGGCCCAGTACTTC
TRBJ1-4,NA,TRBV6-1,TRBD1,CASSSPGGALFF,TGTGCCAGCAGTTCCCCAGGGGGAGCACTGTTTTTT
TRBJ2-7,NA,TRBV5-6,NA,CASSLVSGYEQYF,TGTGCCAGCAGCTTGGTGTCAGGGTACGAGCAGTACTTC
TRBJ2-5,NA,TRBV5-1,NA,CASSPTSLGPQETQYF,TGCGCCAGCAGCCCCACGAGTTTGGGGCCACAAGAGACCCAGTACTTC
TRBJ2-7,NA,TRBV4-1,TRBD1,CASSQGDRDYEQYF,TGCGCCAGCAGCCAAGGGGACAGAGACTACGAGCAGTACTTC
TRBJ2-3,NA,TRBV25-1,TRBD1,CASSEGRGSTDTQYF,TGTGCCAGCAGTGAAGGCAGGGGGAGCACAGATACGCAGTATTTT